The TCR beta chain under discussion was sequenced for a study of response to subunit inactivated influenza vaccine. TCRdb analysed the RT-PCR reads with MiXCR anew, one entry per CDR3 protein. The sample has 530,000 or so distinct CDR3 sequences, 12% seen once; the top ten hold about a tenth. There are many counts of this clonotype. Its matching antigen is unknown. Findings and caveats of the study: Authors suggested that a seasonal influenza vaccination recruits few new T cells each time.

Sequencing was performed on PBMCs from blood, taken on the day of vaccination. The source of this sequence is a man in his fifties or sixties who received an inactivated influenza vaccine.

The CDR3 protein is CSAPTGARTEAFF. In DNA, the CDR3 is TGCAGTGCTCCCACAGGGGCGCGCACTGAAGCTTTCTTT. The chain joins TRBV20-1 to TRBJ1-1; 7 bases align to TRBD1. Germline V gene sequence: CDR1 DFQATT, CDR2 SNEGSKA (reference sequence). Germline trimming cut 5 bases from V and 4 bases from J; bases unmatched to any gene: 7. The CDR3 extends over 13 amino acids.